This T cell receptor beta chain was identified in a study of T-cell reconstitution after alpha-beta-depleted transplantation in children. Per the germline V gene, CDR1 is DFQATT and CDR2 is SNEGSKA (reference sequence). Deletions cut 6 bases from V and 5 bases from J, with 17 bases between. This CDR3 is 13 amino acids long. In its sample, this clonotype was seen many times. For TCRbeta, the library was prepared with unique molecular identifiers. TCRdb ran MiXCR on the PCR reads and lists one entry per CDR3 protein. The sample holds 200,000 to 300,000 distinct CDR3 sequences, around 12% seen once. This chain joins TRBV20-1 and TRBJ2-7; D perhaps matches TRBD2 (6 bases). The sample consisted of PBMCs from the stem cell graft donor, taken from the stem cell graft. The sequence was collected from a human donor who donated a stem cell graft to a child with acute lymphoblastic leukemia. The CDR3 spells CSAPRTGVDEQYF. DNA for the CDR3: TGCAGTGCCCCTCGTACGGGAGTTGACGAGCAGTACTTC.